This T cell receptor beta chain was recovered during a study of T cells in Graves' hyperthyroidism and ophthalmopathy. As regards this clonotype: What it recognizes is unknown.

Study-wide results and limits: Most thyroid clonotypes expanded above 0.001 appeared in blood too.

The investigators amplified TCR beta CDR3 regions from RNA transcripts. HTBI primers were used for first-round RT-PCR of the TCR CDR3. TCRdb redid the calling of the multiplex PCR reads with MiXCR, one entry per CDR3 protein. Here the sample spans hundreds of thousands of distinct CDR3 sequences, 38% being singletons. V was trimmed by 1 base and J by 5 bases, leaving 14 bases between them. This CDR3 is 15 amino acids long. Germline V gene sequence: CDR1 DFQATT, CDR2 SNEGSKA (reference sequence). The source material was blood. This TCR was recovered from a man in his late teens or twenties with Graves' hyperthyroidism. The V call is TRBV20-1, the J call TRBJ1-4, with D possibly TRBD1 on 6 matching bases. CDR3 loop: CSARARGRGNEKLFF. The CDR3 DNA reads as TGCAGTGCTAGAGCTCGGGGGCGAGGGAATGAAAAACTGTTTTTT.